One and the same sample provided the 11 T cell receptor beta chains below, sequenced in a study of early T cells in non-severe SARS-CoV-2 infection. TCRdb re-derived calls from the 5' RACE reads in MiXCR, one entry per CDR3 protein. The data show under 50,000 distinct CDR3 sequences, approximately 5.6% seen once. Sequenced input: whole blood. The receptor source for this set is an adult who was a healthcare worker with PCR-confirmed SARS-CoV-2 infection or an uninfected control (not recorded which).

This clonotype occurred many times. The chain has TRBV12-3 or TRBV12-4 and TRBJ1-2; D might be TRBD1 (6 bases). The CDR3 has 14 amino acids. With 5 bases removed from V and 8 bases from J, the gap between germline ends came to 18 bases. The CDR3, as DNA: TGTGCCAGCAGTCCGGGACACCCAGCGATGGGCTACACCTTC. Translating gives CASSPGHPAMGYTF.

At least ten counts were recorded for this clonotype. The CDR3 sequence: CSEIQGLNTEAFF. Here the CDR3 DNA reads TGCAGTGAAATTCAGGGATTGAACACTGAAGCTTTCTTT. The chain joins TRBV29-1 to TRBJ1-1; D is perhaps TRBD1 (5 bases). The length of the CDR3 is 13 residues. CDR1 SQVTM and CDR2 ANQGSEA come from the germline V gene.

This clonotype was recorded many times. The J gene is TRBJ2-2, the V gene TRBV4-3; D gene ambiguous. CDR1 is LGHNA and CDR2 is YSLEER in the germline V gene. V was clipped by 0 bases and J by 4 bases, with 12 bases between them. CDR3 size: 16 residues. In DNA form, the CDR3 reads TGCGCCAGCAGCCAAGATCGGGCAGGAGTCACCGGGGAGCTGTTTTTT. Amino acid sequence: CASSQDRAGVTGELFF.

This clonotype was counted ten times or more. The J gene is TRBJ2-5, the V gene TRBV30, with D perhaps matching TRBD2 (6 bases). Trimming stripped 1 base from V and 3 bases from J, with 18 bases between. This CDR3 spans 16 amino acids. CDR1 and CDR2 (germline): GTSNPN, SVGIG (reference sequence). CDR3 sequence (DNA): TGTGCCTGGAGTGACCTTGGGGGAGGCGCAAAAGAGACCCAGTACTTC. It codes for CAWSDLGGGAKETQYF.

V is TRBV13 and J is TRBJ2-7; 7 bases agree with TRBD1. V lost 4 bases and J lost 3; bases outside the gene matches: 18. The CDR3 covers 18 residues. CDR1 and CDR2 (germline): PRHDT, FYEKMQ (reference sequence). CDR3 in amino acids: CASSSSPRTGGRDYEQYF. CDR3 coding DNA: TGTGCCAGCAGCTCAAGCCCCCGGACAGGTGGAAGGGACTACGAGCAGTACTTC.

This clonotype was seen at least ten times. The rearrangement links TRBV20-1 to TRBJ2-7; D remains ambiguous. The CDR3 is 13 amino acids. Germline V gives CDR1 DFQATT, CDR2 SNEGSKA (reference sequence). V was pared by 5 bases and J by 0 bases, with 11 bases between. The CDR3 protein is CSAESESSYEQYF. CDR3 nucleotide sequence: TGCAGTGCTGAGAGCGAGAGCTCCTACGAGCAGTACTTC.

There are many counts of this clonotype. The rearrangement links TRBV6-5 to TRBJ2-7; TRBD1 matches at 8 bases. CDR3 length: 15 amino acids. Unmatched junction bases numbered 11, after V lost 7 bases and J lost 3 bases. Looked up from germline, CDR1 is MNHEY and CDR2 is SVGAGI. The CDR3 nucleotides are TGTGCCAGCACCCCCGGGGCAGGGGGCGGCTACGAGCAGTACTTC. Translating gives CASTPGAGGGYEQYF.

At least ten counts were recorded for this clonotype. The chain uses TRBV7-2 and TRBJ2-4; D is uncertain. Between the trimmed V and J ends, which lost 1 base and 0 bases, there was a span of 7 bases. Germline loops: CDR1 SGHTA, CDR2 FQGNSA. The CDR3 length is 15 residues. The CDR3 region has the DNA TGTGCCAGCAGCTTAGAGGGCCGAGCCAAAAACATTCAGTACTTC. Residues: CASSLEGRAKNIQYF.

The chain combines TRBV7-8 with TRBJ1-1; D unclear. The CDR3 spans 12 residues. V lost 4 bases and J lost 5, with 8 bases in between. Looked up from germline, CDR1 is SGHVS and CDR2 is FQNEAQ. The CDR3 nucleotides are TGTGCCAGCAGCTCCTTTGAGACTGAAGCTTTCTTT. It is translated as CASSSFETEAFF. Together with reference TRBV7-8 and TRBJ1-1, the CDR3 gives the full variable domain: GAGVSQSPRYKVAKRGQDVALRCDPISGHVSLFWYQQALGQGPEFLTYFQNEAQLDKSGLPSDRFFAERPEGSVSTLKIQRTQQEDSAVYLCASSSFETEAFFGQGTRLTVV.

The V call is TRBV7-2, the J call TRBJ2-3, with TRBD2 matching over 7 bases. CDR1 SGHTA and CDR2 FQGNSA come from the germline V gene. The CDR3 is 15 amino acids. J lost 2 bases, V lost 5 bases, and 7 bases had no gene match. CDR3 loop: CASSVPSGHTDTQYF. CDR3 sequence (DNA): TGTGCCAGCAGCGTCCCTAGCGGCCACACAGATACGCAGTATTTT.

CDR3 nucleotide sequence: TGTGCCAGCAGCTTAAAACAGGGCGATGAGCAGTTCTTC. Its protein is CASSLKQGDEQFF. J is TRBJ2-1 and V is TRBV7-2; D might be TRBD1 (6 bases). The CDR3 length is 13 residues. Germline V gives CDR1 SGHTA, CDR2 FQGNSA. Between the trimmed V and J ends, which lost 2 bases and 8 bases, there was a span of 10 bases. Combining the CDR3 with reference TRBV7-2 and TRBJ2-1 gives the whole variable domain GAGVSQSPSNKVTEKGKDVELRCDPISGHTALYWYRQSLGQGLEFLIYFQGNSAPDKSGLPSDRFSAERTGGSVSTLTIQRTQQEDSAVYLCASSLKQGDEQFFGPGTRLTVL.